Following are 5 T cell receptor beta chains from one sample sequenced in a study of long-term antiretroviral therapy in people with HIV. Samples were assayed with immunoSEQ v3.0 at survey level. Data came from immunoSEQ multiplex PCR; TCRdb stores just in-frame clones and leaves some out. The table includes fewer than 30,000 clones, 88% detected once. Sequencing used unsorted PBMCs, obtained more than 4.3 years after starting antiretroviral therapy. The source of these receptors is a man aged 25-45 years with HIV.

The V and J genes are TRBV7-8 and TRBJ2-7, with a weak D call TRBD2 (6 bases). Trimming removed 5 bases at V and 2 bases at J, with 13 bases between. The CDR3 contains 14 residues. Germline CDR1 and CDR2: SGHVS and FQNEAQ. CDR3 sequence (DNA): TGTGCCAGCAGCCCAGGAGGGCGAACCTACGAGCAGTACTTC. As protein: CASSPGGRTYEQYF.

The rearrangement uses TRBV29-1 and TRBJ2-7, with no clear D. Trimming cost V 8 bases and J 6 bases, with 23 bases left between them. The CDR3 sequence is 14 residues long. Per germline, CDR1 SQVTM and CDR2 ANQGSEA. The CDR3 region is CSTGVGIGRGEQYF. DNA for the CDR3: TGCAGCACGGGCGTGGGGATAGGGCGCGGCGAGCAGTACTTC.

The V and J genes are TRBV18 and TRBJ1-2, with 7 nucleotides matching TRBD1. V was pared by 3 bases and J by 4 bases, with 5 bases of the junction left unmatched. The CDR3 has 14 amino acids. Germline loops: CDR1 KGHSH, CDR2 LQKENI. Written as DNA, the CDR3 is TGTGCCAGCTCACCCTCAGGGGGGGCCTATGGCTACACCTTC. The encoded protein is CASSPSGGAYGYTF.

This rearrangement joins TRBV5-1 to TRBJ1-3; perhaps TRBD1 as D (5 bases). This CDR3 region has 14 residues. The V and J ends lost 4 bases and 0 bases respectively, with 8 bases between them. Germline CDR1 and CDR2: SGHRS and YFSETQ. The CDR3 region has the DNA TGCGCCAGCAGCCCCGACAGCTCTGGAAACACCATATATTTT. Protein sequence: CASSPDSSGNTIYF.

This sequence joins TRBV19 and TRBJ2-3; D is possibly TRBD2 (6 bases). Germline CDR1 LNHDA, CDR2 SQIVND (reference sequence). The length of the CDR3 is 15 residues. The V end was cut by 7 bases, the J end by 5 bases, with 19 bases between. This CDR3 reads CASTLGGGLGDTQYF. DNA of the CDR3: TGTGCCAGTACCTTGGGGGGTGGTTTAGGAGATACGCAGTATTTT.